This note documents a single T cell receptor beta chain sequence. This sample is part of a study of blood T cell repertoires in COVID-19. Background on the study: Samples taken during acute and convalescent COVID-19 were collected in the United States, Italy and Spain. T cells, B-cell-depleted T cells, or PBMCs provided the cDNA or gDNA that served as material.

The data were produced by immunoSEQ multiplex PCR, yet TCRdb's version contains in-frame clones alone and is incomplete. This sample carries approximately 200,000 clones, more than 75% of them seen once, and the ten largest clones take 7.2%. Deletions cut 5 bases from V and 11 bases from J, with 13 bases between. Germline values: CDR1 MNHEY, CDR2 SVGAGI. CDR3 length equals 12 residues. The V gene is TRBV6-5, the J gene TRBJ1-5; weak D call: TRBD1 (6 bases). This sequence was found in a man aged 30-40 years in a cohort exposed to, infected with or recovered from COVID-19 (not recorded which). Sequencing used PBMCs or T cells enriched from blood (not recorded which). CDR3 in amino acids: CASSMSGETQHF. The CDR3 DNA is TGTGCCAGCAGTATGTCAGGGGAGACCCAGCATTTT.